One sample yielded the 10 T cell receptor beta chains listed below, sequenced in a study of OX40 agonist ivuxolimab in advanced cancers. This table comes from immunoSEQ multiplex PCR, and its TCRdb copy is limited to in-frame clones, with some not included. This sample yields tens of thousands of clones, of which roughly 80% are seen a single time; approximately 5% belongs to the top ten. This material consisted of CD4+ or CD8+ T cells sorted from blood, taken in a trial of the OX40 agonist ivuxolimab. Receptors originate from an adult with an advanced solid tumor such as melanoma, head and neck, liver or kidney cancer.

This clone was seen repeatedly, ten times or more. This rearrangement joins TRBV18 to TRBJ1-1; D is ambiguous. From germline, CDR1 is KGHSH and CDR2 LQKENI. This CDR3 comprises 15 residues. Between the trimmed V and J ends, which lost 4 bases and 0 bases, there was a span of 12 bases. Here the CDR3 DNA reads TGTGCCAGCTCACTTATCAATACGATGAACACTGAAGCTTTCTTT. Residues: CASSLINTMNTEAFF.

The chain recombines TRBV19 with TRBJ1-6; D unclear. V dropped 6 bases and J dropped 9 bases, with 15 bases sitting between them. The CDR3 runs 14 residues. Germline V gene lookup returns CDR1 LNHDA and CDR2 SQIVND (reference sequence). The CDR3 bases are TGTGCCAGTAGCCTGACCGGGGTCGGTTCACCCCTCCACTTT. As protein: CASSLTGVGSPLHF.

This chain links TRBV6-5 with TRBJ2-3; D not resolved. V lost 3 bases and J 5 bases, leaving 15 bases between the germline ends. Germline CDR1 is MNHEY and CDR2 is SVGAGI. CDR3 size: 15 residues. The CDR3 here is CASSYVRTGRDTQYF. Written as DNA, the CDR3 is TGTGCCAGCAGTTATGTCCGAACCGGCCGAGATACGCAGTATTTT.

This chain connects TRBV7-9 to TRBJ1-2, with D tentatively TRBD1 (6 bases). Germline V gives CDR1 SEHNR, CDR2 FQNEAQ (reference sequence). This CDR3 spans 14 amino acids. The ends were cut back, 2 bases at V and 8 bases at J, with 15 bases in the middle. Written as DNA, the CDR3 is TGTGCCAGCAGCTTAATGGTTCGGGGGGCCGGCTACACCTTC. Encoded protein: CASSLMVRGAGYTF.

The chain links TRBV5-1 to TRBJ2-5; D may be TRBD1 (6 bases). Germline assignment: CDR1 SGHRS and CDR2 YFSETQ. Between the trimmed V and J ends, which lost 0 bases and 11 bases, there was a span of 14 bases. There are 13 residues in the CDR3. The CDR3 loop reads CASSLGTAKEQYF. The CDR3 coding sequence is TGCGCCAGCAGCTTGGGGACAGCTAAGGAGCAGTACTTC.

In this sample, this clone turned up a few times. The chain has TRBV4-1 and TRBJ1-1; 10 bases are a match to TRBD1. V lost 4 bases and J lost 5; bases outside the gene matches: 7. The CDR3 runs 15 residues. Germline V gives CDR1 MGHRA, CDR2 YSYEKL. Here the CDR3 reads CASSPRDRGGTEAFF. Written as DNA, the CDR3 is TGCGCCAGCAGCCCCCGGGACAGGGGTGGAACTGAAGCTTTCTTT.

V gene TRBV5-6 combines with J gene TRBJ2-5; no clear D gene. The germline CDR1 and CDR2 sequences are SGHDT and YYEEEE. The CDR3 sequence is 15 residues long. Trimming took off 4 bases at V and 1 base at J, with 14 bases between the two ends. CDR3 bases: TGTGCCAGCAGCCCATCGGGCGGCATCCAAGAGACCCAGTACTTC. Residues: CASSPSGGIQETQYF.

The chain recombines TRBV7-2 with TRBJ2-3, with D possibly matching TRBD1 (6 bases). The germline V gene has CDR1 SGHTA and CDR2 FQGNSA. The CDR3 is 16 residues long. The V gene lost 3 bases and the J gene lost 4 bases, with 17 bases spanning the gap. In DNA, the CDR3 is TGTGCCAGCAGCTTTACAGGGTTCAGGGCATCAGATACGCAGTATTTT. This sequence encodes CASSFTGFRASDTQYF.

The gene calls are TRBV19 and TRBJ2-2, with D perhaps TRBD2 (5 bases). Germline values: CDR1 LNHDA, CDR2 SQIVND (reference sequence). V lost 7 bases to trimming and J lost 6 bases, with 21 bases between them. CDR3 length: 16 amino acids. CDR3: CASNDPGSSRSGELFF. Here the CDR3 DNA reads TGTGCCAGTAACGACCCGGGATCTTCCCGATCCGGGGAGCTGTTTTTT.

The rearrangement links TRBV19 to TRBJ1-5, with D possibly being TRBD1 (5 bases). CDR1 and CDR2 (germline): LNHDA, SQIVND (reference sequence). The CDR3 sequence is 15 residues long. Trimming took 1 base from V and 8 from J, leaving 15 bases between them. CDR3 nucleotide sequence: TGTGCCAGTAGTATAGGGCGGCAGGGCAGGGAGCCCCAGCATTTT. This codes for CASSIGRQGREPQHF.